One and the same sample provided the 11 T cell receptor beta chains below, sequenced in a study of response to subunit inactivated influenza vaccine. TCRdb fed the RT-PCR reads into MiXCR, producing one record per CDR3 protein. The repertoire holds a few hundred thousand distinct CDR3 sequences, with around 7.9% as singletons. The sample here was PBMCs from blood, taken less than 30 months after vaccination. These receptors were obtained from a man aged 50-75 years who received an inactivated influenza vaccine.

This clonotype has just a few counts. This sequence joins TRBV24-1 and TRBJ2-5; 9 bases align to TRBD1. Germline V gives CDR1 KGHDR, CDR2 SFDVKD. The CDR3 consists of 16 residues. V shed 3 bases and J 3 bases; nucleotides not matched to a gene: 7. CDR3: CATSDHGTGNKETQYF. The DNA of the CDR3 is TGTGCCACCAGTGATCACGGGACAGGGAACAAAGAGACCCAGTACTTC.

This clonotype was seen repeatedly, ten times or more. The J gene is TRBJ2-4, the V gene TRBV20-1; a possible D gene is TRBD1 (5 bases). CDR1 is DFQATT, CDR2 SNEGSKA, per germline (reference sequence). The CDR3 has 15 residues. The V end was cut by 5 bases, the J end by 3 bases, with 17 bases between. The CDR3 nucleotides are TGCAGTGCTCCTACCCATGGGGCGCACAAAAACATTCAGTACTTC. As protein: CSAPTHGAHKNIQYF.

This clonotype was seen many times. V usage is TRBV7-9 and J usage is TRBJ2-2; 7 bases are a match to TRBD2. The CDR3 contains 15 residues. CDR1 and CDR2 from the germline V gene are SEHNR and FQNEAQ (reference sequence). V dropped 4 bases and J dropped 1; count of bases not matched to a gene: 3. As DNA, the CDR3 is TGTGCCAGCAGCTCGGGGACTATGAACACCGGGGAGCTGTTTTTT. Residues: CASSSGTMNTGELFF.

The chain is built from TRBV18 and TRBJ2-7, with 10 nucleotides matching TRBD2. The CDR3 is made up of 20 amino acids. CDR1 and CDR2 from the germline V gene are KGHSH and LQKENI. The trim removed 5 bases at V and 1 base at J, leaving 20 bases unmatched. The CDR3 here is CASSSRRGTETSGPSYEQYF. The CDR3 nucleotides are TGTGCCAGCTCATCACGACGGGGGACTGAGACTAGCGGGCCGTCCTACGAGCAGTACTTC.

This clonotype was detected a few times. This chain's CDR3 is CASSLTSGPTLRETQYF. In DNA, the CDR3 is TGTGCCAGCAGCTTAACTAGCGGCCCGACCCTCCGGGAGACCCAGTACTTC. The V gene is TRBV11-2, the J gene TRBJ2-5; 8 bases fit TRBD2. The CDR3 runs 17 residues. Germline V gene data show CDR1 as SGHAT and CDR2 as FQNNGV. The trim removed 2 bases at V and 5 bases at J, leaving 13 bases unmatched.

This clonotype appeared many times. V gene TRBV28 combines with J gene TRBJ2-2; 10 bases line up with TRBD2. V gave up 5 bases and J gave up 7 bases; unmatched junction bases: 7. From germline, CDR1 is MDHEN and CDR2 SYDVKM. The CDR3 loop spans 15 amino acids. The CDR3 sequence: CASSPSGRAIGELFF. Written as DNA, the CDR3 is TGTGCCAGCAGTCCGAGCGGGAGGGCCATCGGGGAGCTGTTTTTT.

The gene calls are TRBV4-2 and TRBJ1-3; the D is unclear. Trimming shortened V by 0 bases and J by 5 bases, and 8 bases separated the two germline ends. Germline V gene sequence: CDR1 LGHNA, CDR2 YNFKEQ. CDR3 length equals 14 residues. For the CDR3, the DNA is TGTGCCAGCAGCCAAGATGGTCCCCGAAACACCATATATTTT. Protein product: CASSQDGPRNTIYF.

In nucleotides, the CDR3 is TGTGCCACTCAGGGGACTGCTGGAAACACCATATATTTT. Protein: CATQGTAGNTIYF. The rearrangement joins TRBV24-1 to TRBJ1-3; D might be TRBD1 (6 bases). Germline V lookup: CDR1 KGHDR, CDR2 SFDVKD. This CDR3 comprises 13 residues. The V gene lost 10 bases and the J gene lost 2 bases, with 11 bases spanning the gap.

This clonotype has only a few counts. The rearrangement uses TRBV7-2 and TRBJ2-7; 13 bases map to TRBD2. Losses at the gene ends were 4 bases for V and 5 bases for J; bases not matched to a gene: 5. The CDR3 is 15 amino acids. The germline gives CDR1 SGHTA, CDR2 FQGNSA. CDR3: CASSSTSGRPHEQYF. The CDR3 region has the DNA TGTGCCAGCAGCTCGACTAGCGGGAGGCCCCACGAGCAGTACTTC.

This clonotype was counted between two and nine times. V gene TRBV12-3 or TRBV12-4 combines with J gene TRBJ1-1; D may be TRBD1 (6 bases). The length of the CDR3 is 16 residues. Trimming cost V 6 bases and J 3 bases, with 20 bases left between them. CDR3 nucleotide sequence: TGTGCCAGCAGCTCGGGCGGGGGCTTGATCGACACTGAAGCTTTCTTT. Its translation: CASSSGGGLIDTEAFF.

This clonotype was observed a handful of times. The chain carries TRBV20-1 and TRBJ1-2; 9 nucleotides agree with TRBD1. The length of the CDR3 is 14 residues. V lost 6 bases and J lost 5; bases outside the gene matches: 10. In germline, CDR1 is DFQATT, CDR2 SNEGSKA (reference sequence). CDR3 region: CSAEGQGAGYGYTF. CDR3 nucleotide sequence: TGCAGTGCAGAGGGACAGGGTGCGGGGTATGGCTACACCTTC.